One and the same sample provided the 13 T cell receptor beta chains below, sequenced in a study of OX40 agonist ivuxolimab in advanced cancers. TCRdb keeps only in-frame clones here, not all; method: immunoSEQ multiplex PCR. The table has almost 50,000 clones, around 81% seen once. The sequencing here drew on CD4+ or CD8+ T cells sorted from blood, taken in a trial of the OX40 agonist ivuxolimab. Receptor source: an adult with an advanced solid tumor such as melanoma, head and neck, liver or kidney cancer.

DNA for the CDR3: TGTGCCAGCGGGACTTCCTACTACAATGAGCAGTTCTTC. Encoded protein: CASGTSYYNEQFF. The V call is TRBV27, the J call TRBJ2-1; possible D gene TRBD2, 6 bases. V lost 8 bases and J lost 3, with 11 bases in between. The CDR3 spans 13 residues. Germline V gene data show CDR1 as MNHEY and CDR2 as SMNVEV (reference sequence).

A single count supports this clone. The rearrangement uses TRBV11-3 and TRBJ1-1, with D perhaps matching TRBD1 (5 bases). The V and J ends lost 5 bases and 4 bases respectively, with 14 bases between them. Germline V gene lookup returns CDR1 SGHNT and CDR2 YENEEA. This CDR3 has 14 amino acids. The CDR3 coding sequence is TGTGCCAGCAGCCCCTCTGGGGGAAGCACTGAAGCTTTCTTT. Residues: CASSPSGGSTEAFF.

The chain combines TRBV14 with TRBJ1-1; D uncertain. Deletions cut 4 bases from V and 3 bases from J, with 9 bases between. The CDR3 has 13 residues. Germline CDR1 and CDR2: SGHDN and FVKESK. CDR3 sequence (DNA): TGTGCCAGCAGCCTCATAAAGTACACTGAAGCTTTCTTT. Protein product: CASSLIKYTEAFF. The variable domain in full, with the rest retrieved from reference TRBV14 and TRBJ1-1, is EAGVTQFPSHSVIEKGQTVTLRCDPISGHDNLYWYRRVMGKEIKFLLHFVKESKQDESGMPNNRFLAERTGGTYSTLKVQPAELEDSGVYFCASSLIKYTEAFFGQGTRLTVV.

This chain connects TRBV25-1 to TRBJ1-6; 8 bases map to TRBD1. V was clipped by 2 bases and J by 5 bases; unmatched bases: 5. The CDR3 runs to 16 residues. From germline, CDR1 is MGHDK and CDR2 SYGVNS. CDR3 amino acids: CASSEIGTGDNSPLHF. DNA of the CDR3: TGTGCCAGCAGTGAAATCGGGACAGGCGATAATTCACCCCTCCACTTT.

This clone has a single count. The chain carries TRBV4-2 and TRBJ2-1; TRBD2 matches at 8 bases. J was trimmed by 6 bases and V by 0 bases; bases with no gene match: 10. The CDR3 totals 17 residues. Germline loops: CDR1 LGHNA, CDR2 YNFKEQ. For the CDR3, the DNA is TGTGCCAGCAGCCAAGACTCTCGCGGGACTAGAATCAATGAGCAGTTCTTC. This gives the protein CASSQDSRGTRINEQFF.

The chain employs TRBV13 and TRBJ1-6, with D uncertain. The CDR3 has 15 residues. V shed 4 bases and J shed 7 bases, with 14 bases lying between them. Looked up from germline, CDR1 is PRHDT and CDR2 is FYEKMQ (reference sequence). The CDR3 is CASSSEGARNSPLHF. CDR3 DNA sequence: TGTGCCAGCAGCTCGGAGGGCGCAAGGAATTCACCCCTCCACTTT.

The J gene is TRBJ2-1, the V gene TRBV23-1; D is unresolved. TRBV23-1 is an open reading frame whose function is uncertain. V dropped 8 bases and J dropped 4 bases, with 9 bases sitting between them. The CDR3 spans 12 residues. The CDR3: CASPPRYNEQFF. The CDR3 coding sequence is TGCGCCAGCCCCCCCCGATACAATGAGCAGTTCTTC.

This chain uses TRBV27 with TRBJ2-7, with D possibly called TRBD1 or TRBD2 (5 bases each). The CDR3 sequence is 14 residues long. CDR1 MNHEY and CDR2 SMNVEV come from the germline V gene (reference sequence). The V end was cut by 6 bases, the J end by 6 bases, with 18 bases between. The CDR3: CASSGTPGPLEQYF. Written as DNA, the CDR3 is TGTGCCAGCAGCGGAACCCCGGGGCCTCTCGAGCAGTACTTC.

This clone is classed as medium-sized (0.01 to 0.1%). The chain is built from TRBV25-1 and TRBJ1-1, with D perhaps matching TRBD1 (6 bases). Trimming stripped 4 bases from V and 6 bases from J, with 9 bases between. This CDR3 is built from 12 residues. CDR1 MGHDK and CDR2 SYGVNS come from the germline V gene. This CDR3 reads CASSAQGAEAFF. DNA of the CDR3: TGTGCCAGCAGTGCACAGGGTGCTGAAGCTTTCTTT.

The chain employs TRBV6-5 and TRBJ1-1; no clear D gene. CDR1 is MNHEY and CDR2 is SVGAGI in the germline V gene. The CDR3 contains 13 residues. The V end was cut by 4 bases, the J end by 4 bases, with 10 bases between. DNA for the CDR3: TGTGCCAGCAGTTCCTCCGGGAGCACTGAAGCTTTCTTT. Its translation is CASSSSGSTEAFF.

The J gene is TRBJ2-1, the V gene TRBV6-5; D is tentatively TRBD1 or TRBD2 (5 bases each). CDR3 length: 14 residues. Trimming cost V 6 bases and J 2 bases, with 11 bases left between them. Germline V gene lookup returns CDR1 MNHEY and CDR2 SVGAGI. Written as DNA, the CDR3 is TGTGCCAGCAGCCGGGGCACTACCTACAATGAGCAGTTCTTC. Amino acid sequence: CASSRGTTYNEQFF.

This chain joins TRBV1 and TRBJ2-1. TRBV1 is a pseudogene locus. The CDR3 runs 15 residues. CDR3 residues: CTSSLEPSPYNEQFF. CDR3 DNA sequence: TGCACCAGCAGCCTAGAACCCTCCCCCTACAATGAGCAGTTCTTC.

The gene calls are TRBV10-2 and TRBJ2-2; 15 bases are a match to TRBD2. CDR3 length: 19 amino acids. Trimming cost V 3 bases and J 1 base; bases outside gene matches: 6. The V gene's germline CDR1 is WSHSY and CDR2 SAAADI. CDR3 loop: CASSDPGLAGGGNTGELFF. Written as DNA, the CDR3 is TGCGCCAGCAGTGATCCGGGACTAGCGGGGGGCGGGAACACCGGGGAGCTGTTTTTT.